This T cell receptor beta chain was retrieved from a study of T cells in tuberculosis listed by TCRdb under 2018. For the wider study: To characterize T cells specific for the mycobacterial lipid antigen glucose monomycolate (GMM), the study used CD1B tetramers together with high-throughput TCR immunosequencing. A South African clinical cohort compared IGRA-negative adolescents, IGRA-positive adolescents with latent tuberculosis and adults with active tuberculosis, ten per group. Active tuberculosis patient PBMC were archived before or within 7 days of starting standard anti-tuberculosis treatment.

The full study reports these points: Compared with IGRA-negative controls, TCR-alpha repertoires from active tuberculosis had smaller mean NN-distances to GMM-specific TCRs, which suggests that these TCRs underwent clonal expansion. Using GEM motif frequencies, a classifier achieved around 70% accuracy, whereas a classifier built on the diverse GMM-specific repertoire got to roughly 87% accuracy (AUROC around 0.89). Clinical samples were selected based on the availability of cryopreserved specimens, with adults included as active tuberculosis cases and adolescents included as controls. The smaller NN-distances in active tuberculosis patients were driven in part by shorter CDR3-alpha lengths, while the difference seen for TCR-beta was not statistically significant.

Looking up the germline V gene yields CDR1 MGHDK and CDR2 SYGVNS. After removal of 4 bases from V and 5 bases from J, the junction retains 7 bases not matched to a gene. The CDR3 spans 14 residues, from the cysteine through the phenylalanine. Only the CDR3 DNA is retained, 42 bases long and in frame from the first base. The time point label of this sample denotes: new active TB diagnosis, blood taken before or within 7 days of starting treatment. Active tuberculosis patients were HIV-seronegative South African adults aged 18 years or older with a new diagnosis. Confirmation of active tuberculosis came from positive sputum smear microscopy and/or a positive M. tuberculosis culture. Immunosequencing was performed on unsorted cryopreserved PBMC and covered approximately 100,000 T cells per clinical donor on average. The immunoSEQ multiplex PCR assay was used to generate TCR libraries, with TCR-beta and/or TCR-alpha/delta assays applied to each sample. The amplified TCR libraries were sequenced on the Illumina high-throughput platform. For the original study's pipeline: Clustering and dimensionality reduction relied on pairwise TCRdist distances among GMM-specific receptors from T cells that were either sorted ex vivo or expanded in vitro. Each clinical repertoire received a mean NN-distance score, defined as the average TCRdist to the nearest 10% of tetramer-positive reference sequences. GEM TCR motif frequency was calculated as the fraction of unique TCRs that matched known GEM sequences by V/J usage and CDR3 length. Active tuberculosis was classified by linear discriminant analysis with leave-one-out cross-validation, implemented in scikit-learn. TCRdb stores this immuneACCESS table with in-frame sequences only. Part of the clones is absent; in the studies checked, under half of the shortfall reflects unresolved V genes, and no reason is known for the rest. V, J and clone size were drawn from that table, and D and trimming were deduced from the DNA. Present in this sample are about 49,000 clones, about 96% of which were seen just once. Of the sample, more than 1.4% falls within the top ten clones.

Concerning this clone itself: The clone's antigen remains unknown. No much larger clone is present one base from it, and per-base qualities are unavailable.

Sample: PBMCs, taken at tuberculosis diagnosis. Recombination linked TRBV25-1 to TRBJ1-1; the junction holds 7 bases that match TRBD1. The clonotype originates from an adult with tuberculosis. CDR3 loop: CASSVRQGGTEAFF. The nucleotides read TGTGCCAGCAGTGTTCGACAGGGCGGGACTGAAGCTTTCTTT.